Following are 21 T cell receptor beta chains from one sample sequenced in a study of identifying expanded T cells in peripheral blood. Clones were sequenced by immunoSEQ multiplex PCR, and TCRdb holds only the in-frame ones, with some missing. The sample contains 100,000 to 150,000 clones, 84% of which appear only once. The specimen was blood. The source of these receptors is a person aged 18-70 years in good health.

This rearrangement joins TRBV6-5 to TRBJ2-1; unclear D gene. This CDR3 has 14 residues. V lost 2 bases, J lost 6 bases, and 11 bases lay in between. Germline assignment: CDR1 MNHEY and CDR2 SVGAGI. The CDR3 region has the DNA TGTGCCAGCAGTTACACTTGGACCGTCAATGAGCAGTTCTTC. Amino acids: CASSYTWTVNEQFF.

CDR3 sequence (DNA): TGTGCCAGTAGTATAGGTGGACAGGGAACCCTCTCTGGAAACACCATATATTTT. This codes for CASSIGGQGTLSGNTIYF. This chain uses TRBV19 with TRBJ1-3; TRBD1 agrees at 8 bases. This CDR3 spans 18 amino acids. The germline V gene encodes CDR1 LNHDA and CDR2 SQIVND (reference sequence). The ends lost 1 base at V and 0 bases at J; junction bases unmatched: 8.

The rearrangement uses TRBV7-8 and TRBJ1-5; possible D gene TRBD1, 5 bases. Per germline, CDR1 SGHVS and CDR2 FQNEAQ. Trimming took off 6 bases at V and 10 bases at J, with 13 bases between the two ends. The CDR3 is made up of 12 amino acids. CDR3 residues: CASRSYGGPQHF. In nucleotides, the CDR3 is TGTGCCAGCAGGTCTTATGGGGGACCCCAGCATTTT.

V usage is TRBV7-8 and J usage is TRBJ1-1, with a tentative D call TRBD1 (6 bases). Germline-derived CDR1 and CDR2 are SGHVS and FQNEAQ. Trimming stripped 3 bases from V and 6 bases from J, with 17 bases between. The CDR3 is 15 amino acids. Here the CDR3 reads CASSFPKQGGAEAFF. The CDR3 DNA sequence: TGTGCCAGCAGCTTTCCAAAACAGGGTGGGGCTGAAGCTTTCTTT. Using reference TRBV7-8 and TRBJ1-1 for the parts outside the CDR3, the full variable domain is GAGVSQSPRYKVAKRGQDVALRCDPISGHVSLFWYQQALGQGPEFLTYFQNEAQLDKSGLPSDRFFAERPEGSVSTLKIQRTQQEDSAVYLCASSFPKQGGAEAFFGQGTRLTVV.

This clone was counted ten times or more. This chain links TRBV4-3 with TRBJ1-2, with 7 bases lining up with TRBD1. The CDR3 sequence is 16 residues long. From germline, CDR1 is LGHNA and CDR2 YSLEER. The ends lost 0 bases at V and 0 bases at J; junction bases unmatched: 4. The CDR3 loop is CASSQERQGANYGYTF. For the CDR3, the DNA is TGCGCCAGCAGCCAAGAGAGACAGGGCGCTAACTATGGCTACACCTTC.

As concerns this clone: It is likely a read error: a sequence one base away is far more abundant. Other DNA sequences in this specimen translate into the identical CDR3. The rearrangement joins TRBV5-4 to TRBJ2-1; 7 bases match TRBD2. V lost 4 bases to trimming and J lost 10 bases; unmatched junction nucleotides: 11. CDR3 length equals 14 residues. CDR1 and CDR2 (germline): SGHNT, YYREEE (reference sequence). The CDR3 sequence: CASSPWAGRAEQFF. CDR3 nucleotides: TGTGCCAGCAGCCCTTGGGCAGGGAGGGCCGAGCAGTTCTTC.

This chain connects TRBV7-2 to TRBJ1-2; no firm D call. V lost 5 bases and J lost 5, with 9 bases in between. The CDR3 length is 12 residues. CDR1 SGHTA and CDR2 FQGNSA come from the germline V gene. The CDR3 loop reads CASSPGRYGYTF. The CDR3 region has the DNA TGTGCCAGCAGCCCAGGTCGGTATGGCTACACCTTC. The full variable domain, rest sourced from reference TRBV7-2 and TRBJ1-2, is GAGVSQSPSNKVTEKGKDVELRCDPISGHTALYWYRQSLGQGLEFLIYFQGNSAPDKSGLPSDRFSAERTGGSVSTLTIQRTQQEDSAVYLCASSPGRYGYTFGSGTRLTVV.

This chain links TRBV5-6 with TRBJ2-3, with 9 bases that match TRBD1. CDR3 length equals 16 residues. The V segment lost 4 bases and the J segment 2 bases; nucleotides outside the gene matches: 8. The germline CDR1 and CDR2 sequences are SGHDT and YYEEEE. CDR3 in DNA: TGTGCCAGCAGCGTATCCGGGACAGGGCACACAGATACGCAGTATTTT. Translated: CASSVSGTGHTDTQYF.

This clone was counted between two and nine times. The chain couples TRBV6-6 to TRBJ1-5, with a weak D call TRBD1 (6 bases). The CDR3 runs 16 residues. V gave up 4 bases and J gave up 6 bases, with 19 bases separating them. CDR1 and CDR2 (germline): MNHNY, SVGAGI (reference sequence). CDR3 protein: CASSFLRGQVGQPQHF. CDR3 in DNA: TGTGCCAGCAGTTTCTTGCGGGGGCAGGTAGGTCAGCCCCAGCATTTT.

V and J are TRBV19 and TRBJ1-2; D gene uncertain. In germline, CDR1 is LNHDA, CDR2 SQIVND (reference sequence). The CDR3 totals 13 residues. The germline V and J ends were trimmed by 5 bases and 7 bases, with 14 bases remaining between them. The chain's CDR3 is CASSAWATGGYTF. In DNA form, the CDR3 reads TGTGCCAGTAGTGCCTGGGCTACTGGTGGCTACACCTTC.

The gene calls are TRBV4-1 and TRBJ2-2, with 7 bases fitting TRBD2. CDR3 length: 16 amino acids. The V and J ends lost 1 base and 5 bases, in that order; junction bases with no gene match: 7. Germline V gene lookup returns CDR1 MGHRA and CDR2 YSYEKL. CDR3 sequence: CASSQVRGVRTGELFF. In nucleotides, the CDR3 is TGCGCCAGCAGCCAAGTTCGGGGGGTGAGAACCGGGGAGCTGTTTTTT.

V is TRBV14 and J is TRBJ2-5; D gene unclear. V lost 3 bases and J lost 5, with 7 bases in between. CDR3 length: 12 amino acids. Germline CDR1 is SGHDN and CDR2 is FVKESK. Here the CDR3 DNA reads TGTGCCAGCAGCCAGGGGATGGAGACCCAGTACTTC. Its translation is CASSQGMETQYF.

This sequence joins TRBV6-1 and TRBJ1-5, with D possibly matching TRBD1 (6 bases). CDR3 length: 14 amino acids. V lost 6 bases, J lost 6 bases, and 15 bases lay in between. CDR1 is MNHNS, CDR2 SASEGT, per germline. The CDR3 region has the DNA TGTGCCAGCAGGATAGGGGGGTTAACTCAGCCCCAGCATTTT. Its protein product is CASRIGGLTQPQHF.

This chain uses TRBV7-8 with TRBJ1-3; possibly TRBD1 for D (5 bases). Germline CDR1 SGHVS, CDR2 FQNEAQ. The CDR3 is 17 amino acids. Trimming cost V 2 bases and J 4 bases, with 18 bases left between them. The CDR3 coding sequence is TGTGCCAGCAGCTTAAGGTGGAGCGAGGGGCACGGAAACACCATATATTTT. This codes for CASSLRWSEGHGNTIYF. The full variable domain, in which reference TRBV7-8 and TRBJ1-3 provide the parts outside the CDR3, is GAGVSQSPRYKVAKRGQDVALRCDPISGHVSLFWYQQALGQGPEFLTYFQNEAQLDKSGLPSDRFFAERPEGSVSTLKIQRTQQEDSAVYLCASSLRWSEGHGNTIYFGEGSWLTVV.

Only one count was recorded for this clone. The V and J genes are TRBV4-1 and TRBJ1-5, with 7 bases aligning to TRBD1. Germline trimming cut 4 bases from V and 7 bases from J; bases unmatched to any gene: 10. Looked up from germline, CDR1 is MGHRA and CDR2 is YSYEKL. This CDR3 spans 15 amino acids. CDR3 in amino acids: CASSRLQGSRQPQHF. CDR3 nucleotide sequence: TGCGCCAGCAGCCGTTTACAGGGGTCTAGACAGCCCCAGCATTTT.

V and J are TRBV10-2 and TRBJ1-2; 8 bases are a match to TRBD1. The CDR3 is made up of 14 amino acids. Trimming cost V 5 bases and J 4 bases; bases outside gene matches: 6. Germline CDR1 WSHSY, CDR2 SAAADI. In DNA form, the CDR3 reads TGCGCCAGCAGTCCTCAGGGGGCTGGCTATGGCTACACCTTC. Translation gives CASSPQGAGYGYTF.

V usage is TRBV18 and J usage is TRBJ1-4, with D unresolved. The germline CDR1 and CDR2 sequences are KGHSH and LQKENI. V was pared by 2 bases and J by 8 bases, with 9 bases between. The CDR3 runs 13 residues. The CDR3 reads CASSPRVREKLFF. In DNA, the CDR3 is TGTGCCAGCTCACCAAGGGTTAGGGAAAAACTGTTTTTT.

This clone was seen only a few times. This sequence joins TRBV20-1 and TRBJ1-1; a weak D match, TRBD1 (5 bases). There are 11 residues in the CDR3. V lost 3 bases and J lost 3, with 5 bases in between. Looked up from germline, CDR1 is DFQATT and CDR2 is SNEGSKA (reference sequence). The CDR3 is CSARGHTEAFF. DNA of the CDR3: TGCAGTGCTAGGGGACACACTGAAGCTTTCTTT.

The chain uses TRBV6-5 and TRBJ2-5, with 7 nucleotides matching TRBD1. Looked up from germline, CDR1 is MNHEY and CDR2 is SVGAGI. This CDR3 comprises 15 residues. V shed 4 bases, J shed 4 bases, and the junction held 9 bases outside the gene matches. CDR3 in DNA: TGTGCCAGCAGTTCCCGGCAGGGGGTACGAGAGACCCAGTACTTC. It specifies CASSSRQGVRETQYF.

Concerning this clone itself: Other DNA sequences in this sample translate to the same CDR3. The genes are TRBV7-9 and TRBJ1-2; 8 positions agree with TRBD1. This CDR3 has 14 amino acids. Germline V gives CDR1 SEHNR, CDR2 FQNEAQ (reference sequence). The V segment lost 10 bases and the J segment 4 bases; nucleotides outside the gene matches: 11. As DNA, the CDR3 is TGTGCCACCGGGGGACAGGAGGAACTCTATGGCTACACCTTC. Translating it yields CATGGQEELYGYTF.

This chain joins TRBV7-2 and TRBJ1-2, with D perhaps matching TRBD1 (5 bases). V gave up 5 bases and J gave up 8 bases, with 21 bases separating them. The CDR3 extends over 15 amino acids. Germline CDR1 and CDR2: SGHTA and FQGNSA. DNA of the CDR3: TGTGCCAGCAGCGAAACTTCGACAGTCTTCTCGGGCTACACCTTC. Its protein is CASSETSTVFSGYTF.